A selection of T cell receptor beta chains follows, all from one sample in a study of CD8 T cells in Susac syndrome. Each CDR3 protein gets one entry after TCRdb re-called the immunoSEQ multiplex PCR reads with MiXCR. This sample yields 200,000 to 300,000 distinct CDR3 sequences, of which approximately 92% are seen a single time; less than 0.075% belongs to the top ten. Sequenced sample: CD4+ T cells from PBMCs. These receptors came from a human donor with multiple sclerosis. Each CDR3 is given with its conserved first and last residue.

V gene	CDR3 length	J gene	CDR3 protein
TRBV7-2	18	TRBJ2-3	CASSQEIAGTGATDTQYF
TRBV5-1	16	TRBJ2-3	CASSSLTSGRVNTQYF
TRBV4-2	14	TRBJ2-7	CASSQAGRSYEQYF
TRBV7-2	14	TRBJ1-1	CASSFQGAGTEAFF
TRBV4-1	19	TRBJ2-2	CASSQTGLAVNRYTGELFF
TRBV19	13	TRBJ1-1	CASSPQYGTEAFF
TRBV7-9	12	TRBJ1-1	CSSGSIDTEAFF
TRBV29-1	13	TRBJ1-2	CSAGTGDNYGYTF
TRBV7-2	15	TRBJ1-2	CASSLVARKDYGYTF
TRBV5-1	15	TRBJ1-1	CASSTNNGLATEAFF
TRBV2	14	TRBJ1-5	CASRQRYSNQPQHF
TRBV10-3	16	TRBJ1-6	CAIRGDKSSYNSPLHF
TRBV12-5	13	TRBJ1-1	CASGLEANTEAFF
TRBV12-3/TRBV12-4	11	TRBJ2-1	CASTNRGEQFF
TRBV20-1	15	TRBJ2-4	CSAGGQPLAKNIQYF
TRBV7-7	14	TRBJ2-1	CASSLDRVRGEQFF
TRBV11-3	14	TRBJ1-1	CASSPIDRNTEAFF
TRBV20-1	18	TRBJ2-6	CSARDGGRPFPGANVLTF
TRBV25-1	12	TRBJ1-2	CASSVGSYGYTF
TRBV7-9	16	TRBJ2-5	CASSAGSEGYKETQYF
TRBV12-3/TRBV12-4	13	TRBJ1-1	CASSSRGSTEAFF
TRBV28	17	TRBJ2-7	CASYPTAPGTPYYEQYF
TRBV29-1	13	TRBJ2-3	CSVERGAADTQYF
TRBV20-1	11	TRBJ2-3	CSAMLTDTQYF
TRBV12-3/TRBV12-4	13	TRBJ2-2	CAQSGTNTGELFF
TRBV7-9	14	TRBJ2-1	CASSTGLAGVQQFF
TRBV3-1	17	TRBJ2-1	CASSQDILAPGGNEQFF
TRBV20-1	14	TRBJ1-2	CSASGGGANYGYTF
TRBV3-1	13	TRBJ1-1	CASRRGSNTEAFF
TRBV3-1	17	TRBJ2-1	CASSRGGLVGRYNEQFF
TRBV3-1	14	TRBJ2-1	CASSQMKRYNEQFF
TRBV10-3	17	TRBJ2-1	CAISDLLASGGYNEQFF
TRBV19	14	TRBJ1-6	CASSIGEGLSPLHF
TRBV24-1	15	TRBJ1-2	CATSDSDFAGYGYTF
TRBV20-1	11	TRBJ1-2	CSARGGNGYTF
TRBV7-9	13	TRBJ2-2	CASSSLNTGELFF
TRBV6-2/TRBV6-3	18	TRBJ1-5	CASSSQPLIQGGNQPQHF
TRBV20-1	15	TRBJ1-1	CSAPSRGSGGTEAFF
TRBV2	16	TRBJ2-2	CASSETSGRSTGELFF
TRBV6-2/TRBV6-3	14	TRBJ2-5	CASSYSIVGETQYF
TRBV11-2	21	TRBJ2-6	CASSLVGSGGIFLSGANVLTF
TRBV6-5	15	TRBJ2-3	CASSYGAGVIDTQYF
TRBV14	12	TRBJ1-2	CASSLVDYGYTF
TRBV5-4	15	TRBJ1-2	CASSLDNYRGQGYTF
TRBV7-8	16	TRBJ1-5	CASSLVAPNSNQPQHF
TRBV10-3	14	TRBJ2-5	CAITKDTSRETQYF
TRBV12-3/TRBV12-4	11	TRBJ2-2	CASSFYGELFF
TRBV9	15	TRBJ2-2	CASSATGGAGGELFF
TRBV5-4	15	TRBJ2-3	CASSLDGGSTDTQYF
TRBV20-1	13	TRBJ2-5	CSARASGQETQYF
TRBV19	15	TRBJ1-2	CASSRTMGQGHGYTF
TRBV27	17	TRBJ2-2	CASSLSNGIGYTGELFF
TRBV18	16	TRBJ1-1	CASSPDPPGGNTEAFF
TRBV9	16	TRBJ2-5	CASSVGWTSGQETQYF
TRBV20-1	14	TRBJ2-1	CSARRAGGNNEQFF
TRBV5-1	14	TRBJ2-2	CASSFREAPGELFF
TRBV2	11	TRBJ1-1	CASRETAEAFF
TRBV4-1	14	TRBJ2-5	CASSKKAGEETQYF
TRBV11-2	12	TRBJ1-1	CASSLEQGAAFF
TRBV6-6	12	TRBJ2-7	CASSSSDREQYF